These T cell receptor beta chains were read from a single sample in a study of T cell responses to AZD1222 COVID-19 vaccine. Generated by immunoSEQ multiplex PCR, the TCRdb table keeps only in-frame clones and is missing some. The sample yields approximately 120,000 clones, roughly 86% seen once. The sample in question was peripheral blood, obtained on day 0 of AZD1222 vaccination. The receptor source for this set is an adult in good health. CDR3s include the opening cysteine and the closing phenylalanine or tryptophan. Fields, in order: clone size, D gene, V gene, J gene, CDR3 protein, CDR3 DNA. D genes are given only for firm matches. Where a row states a size, it is once, few, many or the class of an expanded clone; other rows omit it.

abundance: -
d_gene: TRBD1
v_gene: TRBV19
j_gene: TRBJ2-1
CDR3aa: CASSMGTGTTQFF
CDR3nt: TGTGCCAGTAGTATGGGGACAGGGACGACCCAGTTCTTC

abundance: -
d_gene: -
v_gene: TRBV11-3
j_gene: TRBJ2-2
CDR3aa: CASSLVTGGAGTGELFF
CDR3nt: TGTGCCAGCAGCTTAGTGACTGGGGGCGCGGGCACCGGGGAGCTGTTTTTT

abundance: -
d_gene: -
v_gene: TRBV7-9
j_gene: TRBJ2-5
CDR3aa: CASSLGIGETQYF
CDR3nt: TGTGCCAGCAGCTTGGGGATTGGGGAGACCCAGTACTTC

abundance: -
d_gene: TRBD1
v_gene: TRBV7-2
j_gene: TRBJ2-2
CDR3aa: CASSRQGAMELFF
CDR3nt: TGTGCCAGCAGCAGACAGGGGGCGATGGAGCTGTTTTTT

abundance: few
d_gene: -
v_gene: TRBV27
j_gene: TRBJ2-1
CDR3aa: CASSLNEGSYNEQFF
CDR3nt: TGTGCCAGCAGTTTAAACGAGGGCTCCTACAATGAGCAGTTCTTC

abundance: few
d_gene: -
v_gene: TRBV5-6
j_gene: TRBJ1-2
CDR3aa: CASSPRPVPRNYGYTF
CDR3nt: TGTGCCAGCAGCCCACGCCCGGTCCCAAGGAACTATGGCTACACCTTC

abundance: -
d_gene: -
v_gene: TRBV7-2
j_gene: TRBJ1-2
CDR3aa: CASSLGVILGGGYTF
CDR3nt: TGTGCCAGCAGCTTAGGAGTGATACTAGGGGGTGGCTACACCTTC

abundance: -
d_gene: -
v_gene: TRBV28
j_gene: TRBJ1-1
CDR3aa: CASGRQSQSNEAFF
CDR3nt: TGTGCCAGCGGTAGACAGTCTCAATCCAATGAAGCTTTCTTT

abundance: -
d_gene: -
v_gene: TRBV7-2
j_gene: TRBJ2-1
CDR3aa: CASSLSRGAKAGNEQFF
CDR3nt: TGTGCCAGCAGCTTAAGTCGTGGAGCGAAAGCTGGGAATGAGCAGTTCTTC

abundance: -
d_gene: -
v_gene: TRBV7-8
j_gene: TRBJ1-4
CDR3aa: CASSLVGDGGEKLFF
CDR3nt: TGTGCCAGCAGCTTGGTCGGGGATGGGGGTGAAAAACTGTTTTTT

abundance: -
d_gene: -
v_gene: TRBV7-2
j_gene: TRBJ2-7
CDR3aa: CASSYKQGRKHYEQYF
CDR3nt: TGTGCCAGCAGCTATAAACAAGGACGGAAACACTACGAGCAGTACTTC

abundance: -
d_gene: TRBD2
v_gene: TRBV2
j_gene: TRBJ2-7
CDR3aa: CASHDPLAGSAYEQYF
CDR3nt: TGTGCCAGCCACGACCCTCTAGCGGGGAGCGCCTACGAGCAGTACTTC

abundance: -
d_gene: TRBD2
v_gene: TRBV19
j_gene: TRBJ2-7
CDR3aa: CASSPRTVRGSYEQYF
CDR3nt: TGTGCCAGTAGTCCAAGGACGGTGCGGGGGAGCTACGAGCAGTACTTC

abundance: -
d_gene: -
v_gene: TRBV6-4
j_gene: TRBJ1-1
CDR3aa: CASSDRYNTEAFF
CDR3nt: TGTGCCAGCAGTGACCGCTATAACACTGAAGCTTTCTTT

abundance: -
d_gene: -
v_gene: TRBV7-8
j_gene: TRBJ1-5
CDR3aa: CASSSRQEGRAQHF
CDR3nt: TGTGCCAGCAGCTCAAGACAGGAGGGAAGGGCCCAGCATTTT

abundance: -
d_gene: -
v_gene: TRBV20-1
j_gene: TRBJ2-7
CDR3aa: CSATSSYEQYF
CDR3nt: TGCAGTGCTACTAGTTCCTACGAGCAGTACTTC

abundance: once
d_gene: -
v_gene: TRBV5-1
j_gene: TRBJ1-2
CDR3aa: CASSLASSEGYTF
CDR3nt: TGCGCCAGCAGCTTGGCCTCTTCGGAAGGCTACACCTTC

abundance: -
d_gene: -
v_gene: TRBV28
j_gene: TRBJ1-5
CDR3aa: CATTRGSNQPQHF
CDR3nt: TGTGCCACGACCCGGGGAAGCAATCAGCCCCAGCATTTT

abundance: -
d_gene: -
v_gene: TRBV11-3
j_gene: TRBJ1-2
CDR3aa: CASSLVMANANYGYTF
CDR3nt: TGTGCCAGCAGCTTAGTAATGGCAAATGCTAACTATGGCTACACCTTC

abundance: -
d_gene: -
v_gene: TRBV7-8
j_gene: TRBJ1-2
CDR3aa: CASSPRDYGYTF
CDR3nt: TGTGCCAGCAGCCCGAGGGACTACGGCTACACCTTC

abundance: -
d_gene: TRBD1
v_gene: TRBV4-1
j_gene: TRBJ1-3
CDR3aa: CASSPDRVRNTIYF
CDR3nt: TGCGCCAGCAGCCCGGACAGGGTGCGAAACACCATATATTTT

abundance: -
d_gene: -
v_gene: TRBV29-1
j_gene: TRBJ1-1
CDR3aa: CSVDFLQRVNTEAFF
CDR3nt: TGCAGCGTCGACTTTCTCCAACGGGTGAACACTGAAGCTTTCTTT

abundance: -
d_gene: -
v_gene: TRBV30
j_gene: TRBJ1-2
CDR3aa: CAWVRQINYGYTF
CDR3nt: TGTGCCTGGGTACGACAGATTAACTATGGCTACACCTTC

abundance: -
d_gene: TRBD1
v_gene: TRBV18
j_gene: TRBJ1-2
CDR3aa: CASSTRTGRVYGYTF
CDR3nt: TGTGCCAGCTCTACAAGGACAGGTCGGGTTTATGGCTACACCTTC

abundance: -
d_gene: TRBD1
v_gene: TRBV19
j_gene: TRBJ2-1
CDR3aa: CASTSGQGDGQFF
CDR3nt: TGTGCCAGTACCTCGGGACAGGGGGATGGGCAGTTCTTC

abundance: -
d_gene: -
v_gene: TRBV3-1/TRBV3-2
j_gene: TRBJ2-5
CDR3aa: CASSQEPRGPETQYF
CDR3nt: TGTGCCAGCAGCCAAGAACCGCGAGGTCCGGAGACCCAGTACTTC

abundance: -
d_gene: -
v_gene: TRBV15
j_gene: TRBJ2-7
CDR3aa: CATSRDGEQYF
CDR3nt: TGTGCCACCAGCAGAGATGGGGAGCAGTACTTC

abundance: once
d_gene: TRBD1
v_gene: TRBV27
j_gene: TRBJ1-5
CDR3aa: CASSSYRGLQPQHF
CDR3nt: TGTGCCAGCAGCAGTTACAGGGGTCTTCAGCCCCAGCATTTT

abundance: -
d_gene: -
v_gene: TRBV5-5
j_gene: TRBJ2-7
CDR3aa: CASSLAAGVNYEQYF
CDR3nt: TGTGCCAGCAGCTTGGCCGCAGGGGTTAACTACGAGCAGTACTTC

abundance: -
d_gene: TRBD1
v_gene: TRBV15
j_gene: TRBJ1-5
CDR3aa: CATSRDITGGVGQPQHF
CDR3nt: TGTGCCACCAGCAGAGATATCACAGGGGGCGTCGGGCAGCCCCAGCATTTT

abundance: -
d_gene: TRBD2
v_gene: TRBV18
j_gene: TRBJ2-1
CDR3aa: CASSPWTSSYNEQFF
CDR3nt: TGTGCCAGCTCACCTTGGACTAGCTCCTACAATGAGCAGTTCTTC

abundance: -
d_gene: -
v_gene: TRBV19
j_gene: TRBJ1-1
CDR3aa: CASRRDPLAEAFF
CDR3nt: TGTGCCAGTAGGAGGGACCCTCTGGCTGAAGCTTTCTTT

abundance: once
d_gene: -
v_gene: TRBV6-5
j_gene: TRBJ1-4
CDR3aa: CASSYGTRNEKLFF
CDR3nt: TGTGCCAGCAGTTACGGGACCCGTAATGAAAAACTGTTTTTT

abundance: -
d_gene: -
v_gene: TRBV5-6
j_gene: TRBJ2-5
CDR3aa: CASSTPGVETQYF
CDR3nt: TGTGCCAGCAGCACCCCAGGGGTAGAGACCCAGTACTTC

abundance: -
d_gene: TRBD1
v_gene: TRBV28
j_gene: TRBJ2-7
CDR3aa: CASNGPGQAYEQYF
CDR3nt: TGTGCCAGCAATGGACCGGGACAGGCCTACGAGCAGTACTTC

abundance: -
d_gene: -
v_gene: TRBV5-5
j_gene: TRBJ1-1
CDR3aa: CASSLAAAGNTEAFF
CDR3nt: TGTGCCAGCAGCTTGGCGGCGGCTGGGAACACTGAAGCTTTCTTT

abundance: -
d_gene: -
v_gene: TRBV15
j_gene: TRBJ2-3
CDR3aa: CATSRDRWGSTDTQYF
CDR3nt: TGTGCCACCAGCAGAGATCGCTGGGGGAGCACAGATACGCAGTATTTT

abundance: -
d_gene: -
v_gene: TRBV2
j_gene: TRBJ1-1
CDR3aa: CASSEAGRGNTEAFF
CDR3nt: TGTGCCAGCAGTGAAGCAGGGCGGGGGAACACTGAAGCTTTCTTT

abundance: -
d_gene: TRBD1
v_gene: TRBV6-5
j_gene: TRBJ1-6
CDR3aa: CASSTDRDVSPLHF
CDR3nt: TGTGCCAGCAGTACCGACAGGGATGTCTCACCCCTCCACTTT

abundance: -
d_gene: -
v_gene: TRBV29-1
j_gene: TRBJ1-1
CDR3aa: CSVIWMILNTEAFF
CDR3nt: TGCAGCGTTATTTGGATGATCTTGAACACTGAAGCTTTCTTT

abundance: few
d_gene: -
v_gene: TRBV4-1
j_gene: TRBJ1-2
CDR3aa: CASSHLQGTANYGYTF
CDR3nt: TGCGCCAGCAGCCACTTACAGGGTACGGCCAACTATGGCTACACCTTC

abundance: -
d_gene: TRBD1
v_gene: TRBV29-1
j_gene: TRBJ2-7
CDR3aa: CSVAGQGNYEQYF
CDR3nt: TGCAGCGTGGCGGGACAGGGAAACTACGAGCAGTACTTC

abundance: -
d_gene: -
v_gene: TRBV29-1
j_gene: TRBJ2-2
CDR3aa: CSADLAGTGELFF
CDR3nt: TGCAGCGCCGACCTGGCTGGCACCGGGGAGCTGTTTTTT

abundance: -
d_gene: TRBD2
v_gene: TRBV7-9
j_gene: TRBJ2-1
CDR3aa: CASSRLAGNEQFF
CDR3nt: TGTGCCAGCAGCCGACTAGCGGGAAATGAGCAGTTCTTC

abundance: few
d_gene: TRBD2
v_gene: TRBV2
j_gene: TRBJ2-4
CDR3aa: CASSAPGGVAKNIQYF
CDR3nt: TGTGCCAGCAGTGCACCCGGGGGGGTAGCCAAAAACATTCAGTACTTC

abundance: once
d_gene: TRBD2
v_gene: TRBV9
j_gene: TRBJ2-7
CDR3aa: CASSVGFGGSSYEQYF
CDR3nt: TGTGCCAGCAGCGTAGGGTTCGGGGGGAGCTCCTACGAGCAGTACTTC

abundance: -
d_gene: -
v_gene: TRBV7-2
j_gene: TRBJ1-5
CDR3aa: CASSAYPRVSGDQPQHF
CDR3nt: TGTGCCAGCAGTGCGTACCCTCGGGTTTCGGGAGACCAGCCCCAGCATTTT

abundance: -
d_gene: -
v_gene: TRBV28
j_gene: TRBJ1-1
CDR3aa: CASSYGTLEAFF
CDR3nt: TGTGCCAGCAGTTACGGGACCCTTGAAGCTTTCTTT

abundance: -
d_gene: -
v_gene: TRBV2
j_gene: TRBJ1-2
CDR3aa: CASRAGPGHGYTF
CDR3nt: TGTGCCAGCAGGGCAGGGCCGGGGCATGGCTACACCTTC

abundance: -
d_gene: TRBD2
v_gene: TRBV30
j_gene: TRBJ2-7
CDR3aa: CAWSVPGGTYEQYF
CDR3nt: TGTGCCTGGAGTGTACCCGGGGGGACCTACGAGCAGTACTTC

abundance: -
d_gene: -
v_gene: TRBV6-1
j_gene: TRBJ2-1
CDR3aa: CASSEVFGEQFF
CDR3nt: TGTGCCAGCAGTGAAGTGTTCGGTGAGCAGTTCTTC

abundance: many
d_gene: -
v_gene: TRBV5-1
j_gene: TRBJ1-2
CDR3aa: CASSLVVPGFYGYTF
CDR3nt: TGCGCCAGCAGCTTGGTCGTGCCCGGATTCTATGGCTACACCTTC

abundance: -
d_gene: -
v_gene: TRBV27
j_gene: TRBJ1-5
CDR3aa: CASSYGHNQPQHF
CDR3nt: TGTGCCAGCAGTTATGGACACAATCAGCCCCAGCATTTT

abundance: -
d_gene: -
v_gene: TRBV6-1
j_gene: TRBJ1-2
CDR3aa: CASSEPGSGNYGYTF
CDR3nt: TGTGCCAGCAGTGAACCGGGGTCGGGTAACTATGGCTACACCTTC

abundance: -
d_gene: TRBD2
v_gene: TRBV18
j_gene: TRBJ2-1
CDR3aa: CASSPPRAGDYNEQFF
CDR3nt: TGTGCCAGCTCACCACCTAGGGCGGGGGATTACAATGAGCAGTTCTTC